This T cell receptor beta chain stems from a study of radiation and T cells in renal cell carcinoma (TCRdb year 2020). General notes on the study: Samples were obtained from a clinical trial, in which 15 Gy stereotactic body radiation therapy was delivered to primary renal cell carcinomas and nephrectomy was performed 4 weeks later. TCR beta sequencing covered 50 or so samples in total, comprising some 26 tumors and roughly 27 peripheral blood samples. In the 53 samples combined, some 4,000,000 unique CDR3 nucleotide sequences were found, encoding 3,000,000 or so unique CDR3 amino acid sequences.

The intended sense of this specimen's time point label: blood 2 weeks post-SBRT. The treatment or condition label, read with the paper, signifies: 15 Gy SBRT to primary tumor, nephrectomy 4 weeks later. To follow tumor-enriched clonotypes, peripheral blood was collected serially from radiation-treated patients at baseline and again at 2 weeks and 4 weeks after SBRT. Every patient's renal cell carcinoma showed clear cell pathology. The QIAamp DNA Blood Mini Kit (Qiagen) was used to prepare genomic DNA for TCR sequencing. Samples were included in the analyses only if all quality control checks were passed. As regards this clone: This clone's antigen is unknown. Per-base quality was not reported, and no clone a single base away is much larger than it.

On the study overall, not on this receptor specifically: Top tumor clonotypes rose in blood from baseline to 2 weeks post-radiation, then contracted by 4 weeks, suggesting transient expansion of tumor-resident clones. Because pretreatment tumor biopsies were not available, the baseline intratumoral presence of clonotypes could not be determined. Effects of radiation dose or scheduling on the TCR repertoire could not be addressed with the single-armed trial design. Dynamics of the blood repertoire were not tracked past 4 weeks after treatment.

The germline V gene supplies CDR1 SGHTA and CDR2 FQGNSA. The CDR3 has 12 amino acids, counting the end cysteine and phenylalanine. Only the CDR3 part of the read is kept: 36 bases, read in frame from the first base. V loses 2 bases of germline sequence and J loses 6 bases, and the interval between the two ends is 8 bases. TCR beta libraries were generated from genomic DNA with the immunoSEQ kit, following the manufacturer's recommendations. To prepare libraries, a first multiplex PCR with proprietary primers was run, followed by a second PCR that added unique barcodes, and a bead cleanup was done after each round. A kit-provided positive control reaction and a negative control reaction were included in every sample batch. The final libraries were assessed on an Agilent 4200 TapeStation D1000 ScreenTape, pooled by volume, and quantified by qPCR. An Illumina NextSeq500 fitted with a MidOutput 150-cycle cartridge performed the sequencing, running 156 Read1 cycles and 15 Index1 cycles with the kit's custom primers. The pooled library was loaded at around 1.1 pM, and approximately 18% PhiX control was spiked in. The study's processing was this. Vendor-processed data were analyzed in R, and a clonotype was defined as all T cells sharing the same CDR3 nucleotide sequence. For clone abundance analyses, frequencies were normalized to the 10,000 most abundant clones in each sample. Public T cell clones, which averaged fewer than five per sample, were excluded before analysis. An abundance difference of at least 32-fold between compartments was the criterion for calling clonotypes tumor-enriched or baseline blood-enriched. Clonotypes expanded or contracted between blood time points were identified with a beta-binomial differential abundance model. Tumor-blood repertoire similarity was measured with the Baroni-Urbani and Buser coefficient, and group comparisons used two-tailed Wilcoxon tests in R. TCRdb obtained this table from immuneACCESS and retained in-frame rearrangements with V and J assigned. These tables miss some clones; where compared with another copy, unresolved V genes account for less than half of the shortfall, and the remainder is unexplained. D and trimming come from the DNA, and the V and J calls and clone size come from that table. The sample data list some 75,000 clones, and 82% of these were observed just once. The leading ten clones occupy about 6% of the sample.

The sequenced sample was blood, obtained from a patient whose treatment included radiotherapy and nephrectomy. The sequence was collected from a man aged 55 to 69 with renal cell carcinoma. The sequence joins TRBV7-2 to TRBJ2-7; a tentative D call is TRBD2 (5 bases match). The CDR3 reads as follows: CASSLSLGEQYF. The sequence in DNA is TGTGCCAGCAGCTTATCACTAGGCGAGCAGTACTTC.